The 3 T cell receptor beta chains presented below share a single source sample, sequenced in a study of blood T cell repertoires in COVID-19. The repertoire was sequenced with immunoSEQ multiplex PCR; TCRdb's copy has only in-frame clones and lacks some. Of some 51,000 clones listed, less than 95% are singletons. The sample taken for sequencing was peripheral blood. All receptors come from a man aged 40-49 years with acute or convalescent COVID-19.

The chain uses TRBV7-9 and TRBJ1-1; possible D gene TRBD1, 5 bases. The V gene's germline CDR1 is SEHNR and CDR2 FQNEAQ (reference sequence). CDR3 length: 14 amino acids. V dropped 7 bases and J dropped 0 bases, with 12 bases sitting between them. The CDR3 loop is CASTPRQMNTEAFF. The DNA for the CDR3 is TGTGCCAGCACCCCGAGACAGATGAACACTGAAGCTTTCTTT.

The CDR3 protein is CASSLDRSYEQYF. The CDR3 DNA reads as TGTGCCAGCAGCTTAGATAGATCCTACGAGCAGTACTTC. The chain employs TRBV5-4 and TRBJ2-7; the D is unclear. The CDR3 is 13 residues long. V lost 2 bases to trimming and J lost 1 base, with 7 bases between them. Germline assignment: CDR1 SGHNT and CDR2 YYREEE (reference sequence).

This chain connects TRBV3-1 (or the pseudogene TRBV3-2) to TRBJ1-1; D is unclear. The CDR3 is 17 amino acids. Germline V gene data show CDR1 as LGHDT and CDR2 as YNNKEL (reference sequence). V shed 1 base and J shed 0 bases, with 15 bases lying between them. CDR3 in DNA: TGTGCCAGCAGCCAAGGCCCCACCGCAGTCATGAACACTGAAGCTTTCTTT. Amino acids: CASSQGPTAVMNTEAFF.